One sample yielded the 20 T cell receptor beta chains listed below, sequenced in a study of shared clonotypes between healthy human individuals. Libraries were prepared by immunoSEQ multiplex PCR; TCRdb keeps only in-frame clonotypes and omits some of them. The sample carries about 2.1 million clones, 93% recorded once. As defined, naive CD8 cells were CD45RO-negative and positively selected for CCR7, with terminally differentiated effector memory CD45RA+ cells excluded. The specimen sequenced was naive CD8+ T cells from PBMCs. All receptors derive from a man younger than 35 in good health. Some clones in this sample may be carry-over from other donors' samples.

The rearrangement joins TRBV28 to TRBJ1-5; no definite D call. The CDR3 extends over 13 amino acids. Trimming removed 6 bases at V and 6 bases at J, with 12 bases between. Per the germline V gene, CDR1 is MDHEN and CDR2 is SYDVKM. The CDR3 DNA follows: TGTGCCAGCAGGGGAGGTAGCTCTCAGCCCCAGCATTTT. This translates into CASRGGSSQPQHF.

This clone has a single count. V gene TRBV7-3 combines with J gene TRBJ2-3, with 8 positions matching TRBD1. The CDR3 length is 15 residues. CDR1 is SGHTA, CDR2 FQGTGA, per germline. The J segment lost 4 bases and the V segment lost 0 bases, leaving 3 bases of the junction unmatched. CDR3 DNA sequence: TGTGCCAGCAGCTTAACGGCGACAGGGGCAGATACGCAGTATTTT. This translates into CASSLTATGADTQYF.

The table lists this clone with a few counts. Other DNA sequences in this sample translate to the same CDR3. V usage is TRBV6-5 and J usage is TRBJ1-1; D gene ambiguous. This CDR3 region has 14 residues. V was trimmed by 2 bases and J by 0 bases, leaving 7 bases between them. Germline loops: CDR1 MNHEY, CDR2 SVGAGI. CDR3 DNA sequence: TGTGCCAGCAGTTACGGGGATATGAACACTGAAGCTTTCTTT. Translating gives CASSYGDMNTEAFF.

The rearrangement joins TRBV7-8 to TRBJ2-7, with 10 bases identical to TRBD2. CDR1 is SGHVS and CDR2 is FQNEAQ in the germline V gene. The CDR3 extends over 16 amino acids. J lost 4 bases, V lost 5 bases, and 11 bases had no gene match. This CDR3 is CASSKEASGSSYEQYF. CDR3 nucleotide sequence: TGTGCCAGCAGCAAAGAAGCTAGCGGGAGTTCTTACGAGCAGTACTTC.

V gene TRBV19 combines with J gene TRBJ2-3, with 13 nucleotides matching TRBD2. CDR3 length: 15 residues. V shed 6 bases, J shed 5 bases, and the junction held 5 bases outside the gene matches. The germline gives CDR1 LNHDA, CDR2 SQIVND (reference sequence). Here the CDR3 DNA reads TGTGCCAGTAGACGGACTAGCGGGAGAGGAGATACGCAGTATTTT. Amino acids: CASRRTSGRGDTQYF.

The chain carries TRBV19 and TRBJ2-1; 7 bases agree with TRBD2. CDR1 is LNHDA, CDR2 SQIVND, per germline (reference sequence). With 5 bases clipped from V and 8 bases from J, the junction kept 9 bases outside the gene matches. The CDR3 runs to 14 residues. The chain's CDR3 is CASSYGTNFDEQFF. For the CDR3, the DNA is TGTGCCAGTAGTTATGGGACTAATTTCGATGAGCAGTTCTTC.

V is TRBV11-3 and J is TRBJ2-1, with 11 bases fitting TRBD2. Looked up from germline, CDR1 is SGHNT and CDR2 is YENEEA. With 1 base clipped from V and 7 bases from J, the junction kept 3 bases outside the gene matches. The CDR3 consists of 15 residues. CDR3 bases: TGTGCCAGCAGCTTAGCACTAGCGGGAGTAAATGAGCAGTTCTTC. It encodes CASSLALAGVNEQFF.

The chain carries TRBV7-8 and TRBJ2-7, with 11 bases identical to TRBD1. V lost 5 bases to trimming and J lost 1 base; unmatched junction nucleotides: 7. Germline V gene data show CDR1 as SGHVS and CDR2 as FQNEAQ. This CDR3 has 16 amino acids. The CDR3 coding sequence is TGTGCCAGCAGCACCCCCCGGGACAGGGGGTCCTACGAGCAGTACTTC. Residues: CASSTPRDRGSYEQYF.

The rearrangement joins TRBV9 to TRBJ2-3; D is perhaps TRBD2 (6 bases). Trimming took 3 bases from V and 5 from J, leaving 16 bases between them. CDR3 length equals 15 residues. Germline-derived CDR1 and CDR2 are SGDLS and YYNGEE. CDR3 bases: TGTGCCAGCAGCGCTTGGACGGGAGCACAAGATACGCAGTATTTT. Amino acid sequence: CASSAWTGAQDTQYF. The whole variable domain, filled in from reference TRBV9 and TRBJ2-3, reads DSGVTQTPKHLITATGQRVTLRCSPRSGDLSVYWYQQSLDQGLQFLIQYYNGEERAKGNILERFSAQQFPDLHSELNLSSLELGDSALYFCASSAWTGAQDTQYFGPGTRLTVL.

The chain has TRBV19 and TRBJ1-5, with a weak D call TRBD1 (5 bases). CDR1 LNHDA and CDR2 SQIVND come from the germline V gene (reference sequence). Trimming left V 5 bases short and J 4 bases short, with 9 bases between. CDR3 length: 13 amino acids. DNA for the CDR3: TGTGCCAGTAGTCAGGGAATTAATCAGCCCCAGCATTTT. Translation: CASSQGINQPQHF.

The J gene is TRBJ2-2, the V gene TRBV7-9; D perhaps matches TRBD2 (5 bases). V shed 5 bases and J shed 6 bases, with 10 bases lying between them. Germline V gene lookup returns CDR1 SEHNR and CDR2 FQNEAQ (reference sequence). CDR3 size: 13 residues. The CDR3 reads CASSLLRAGELFF. CDR3 bases: TGTGCCAGCAGCCTCTTGAGGGCCGGGGAGCTGTTTTTT.

As concerns this clone: Additional DNA sequences in this sample encode the identical CDR3. The chain couples TRBV27 to TRBJ2-1, with 9 nucleotides matching TRBD2. Trimming cost V 4 bases and J 3 bases; bases outside gene matches: 1. The CDR3 extends over 14 amino acids. Germline V lookup: CDR1 MNHEY, CDR2 SMNVEV (reference sequence). CDR3 in amino acids: CASSSTSGYNEQFF. CDR3 nucleotides: TGTGCCAGCAGTTCGACTAGCGGCTACAATGAGCAGTTCTTC.

About this clone: In the same sample, other DNA sequences code for this CDR3. V is TRBV4-1 and J is TRBJ1-1; D not resolved. V was cut by 0 bases and J by 1 base, with 3 bases left in between. This CDR3 spans 13 amino acids. CDR1 MGHRA and CDR2 YSYEKL come from the germline V gene. The DNA for the CDR3 is TGCGCCAGCAGCCAAGAGAGGAACACTGAAGCTTTCTTT. Translating it yields CASSQERNTEAFF.

In DNA, the CDR3 is TGTGCCAGCAGCTTAGTACCTAGCGAGCAGTACTTC. This encodes CASSLVPSEQYF. The chain recombines TRBV7-8 with TRBJ2-7; D unresolved. The germline V gene encodes CDR1 SGHVS and CDR2 FQNEAQ. The germline V and J ends were trimmed by 1 base and 6 bases, with 7 bases remaining between them. The CDR3 length is 12 residues.

The genes are TRBV5-1 and TRBJ2-2, with 10 bases identical to TRBD2. Per the germline V gene, CDR1 is SGHRS and CDR2 is YFSETQ. CDR3 length: 18 amino acids. Trimming at V came to 1 base and at J to 1 base, leaving 7 bases not matched to a gene. The CDR3 loop reads CASSLSVLAGENTGELFF. In nucleotides, the CDR3 is TGCGCCAGCAGCTTGTCGGTGCTAGCGGGGGAGAACACCGGGGAGCTGTTTTTT.

J is TRBJ2-3 and V is TRBV27, with D possibly TRBD2 on 6 matching bases. Germline V CDR1 and CDR2: MNHEY, SMNVEV (reference sequence). The V end lost 4 bases, the J end lost 6 bases, and 20 bases lay between the germline ends. This CDR3 spans 16 amino acids. This CDR3 reads CASSSPPPEGNDTQYF. CDR3 DNA: TGTGCCAGCAGTTCACCACCCCCGGAGGGTAACGATACGCAGTATTTT.

CDR3 DNA: TGCGCCAGCAGCCAAGTAACAGGGGCCTCGCTGGAGACCCAGTACTTC. Its protein product is CASSQVTGASLETQYF. V usage is TRBV4-3 and J usage is TRBJ2-5; 7 nucleotides line up with TRBD1. V lost 1 base to trimming and J lost 5 bases; unmatched junction nucleotides: 10. This CDR3 contains 16 residues. From germline, CDR1 is LGHNA and CDR2 YSLEER.

The genes are TRBV7-9 and TRBJ2-1; D uncertain. V was shortened by 4 bases and J by 0 bases, with 13 bases between the two germline ends. The CDR3 has 16 amino acids. Germline-derived CDR1 and CDR2 are SEHNR and FQNEAQ (reference sequence). In nucleotides, the CDR3 is TGTGCCAGCAGCTCCCGTCCCCAGAGCTCCTACAATGAGCAGTTCTTC. Protein product: CASSSRPQSSYNEQFF.

The rearrangement joins TRBV27 to TRBJ2-2; D gene uncertain. CDR3 length equals 15 residues. V lost 3 bases and J lost 0, with 8 bases in between. From germline, CDR1 is MNHEY and CDR2 SMNVEV (reference sequence). The DNA for the CDR3 is TGTGCCAGCAGTTTCTCAGCCTCGAACACCGGGGAGCTGTTTTTT. Its protein product is CASSFSASNTGELFF.

The V call is TRBV5-8, the J call TRBJ2-1; D not certain. V was cut by 4 bases and J by 5 bases, with 16 bases left in between. Germline-derived CDR1 and CDR2 are SGHTS and YDEGEE. The CDR3 consists of 15 residues. CDR3 nucleotide sequence: TGTGCCAGCAGCCGGACCCGGAATATCAACAATGAGCAGTTCTTC. Translating it yields CASSRTRNINNEQFF.